This entry lists 3 T cell receptor beta chains sequenced from one sample in a study of blood T cell repertoires in COVID-19. Assay: immunoSEQ multiplex PCR; the TCRdb copy retains only in-frame clones and omits some. The sample lists 250,000 to 300,000 clones; approximately 89% were seen once. The source material was peripheral blood. The receptors shown here come from a woman aged 25 to 39 with COVID-19, enrolled during active disease.

This rearrangement joins TRBV15 to TRBJ2-1; 11 nucleotides agree with TRBD2. The CDR3 contains 19 residues. Germline V lookup: CDR1 LNHNV, CDR2 YYDKDF (reference sequence). Trimming cost V 0 bases and J 10 bases; bases outside gene matches: 17. The CDR3 DNA reads as TGTGCCACCAGCAGAGATGTAGTAGGACTAGCGGGTGTTGGGGGGGAGCAGTTCTTC. It codes for CATSRDVVGLAGVGGEQFF.

CDR3 sequence (DNA): TGTGCCAGCAGCTTCGGAGGACAGGGTAGTGAAAAACTGTTTTTT. Protein: CASSFGGQGSEKLFF. This chain connects TRBV5-8 to TRBJ1-4, with TRBD1 matching 8 bases. The CDR3 extends over 15 amino acids. CDR1 is SGHTS, CDR2 YDEGEE, per germline. J gave up 7 bases and V 2 bases, and 7 bases lay outside the gene matches.

The genes are TRBV6-1 and TRBJ2-3; TRBD2 matches 7 bases. The CDR3 runs 17 residues. CDR1 MNHNS and CDR2 SASEGT come from the germline V gene. The trim removed 2 bases at V and 4 bases at J, leaving 12 bases unmatched. The CDR3 DNA follows: TGTGCCAGCAGTGAAAGAGGGGAGGGCCCCAACTCAGATACGCAGTATTTT. Amino acids: CASSERGEGPNSDTQYF.